This T cell receptor beta chain emerged from a study of blood T cell repertoires in COVID-19. Study-level information: Samples of COVID-19 (acute and convalescent) were obtained from the United States, Italy and Spain. T cells, B-cell-depleted T cells, or PBMCs supplied cDNA or gDNA.

CDR3 length equals 13 residues. CDR1 and CDR2 (germline): SNHLY, FYNNEI. The V end lost 7 bases, the J end lost 0 bases, and 10 bases lay between the germline ends. Per the authors' pipeline: Amplifying reference gene primers gave estimates of nucleated cell counts. Profiling relied on immunoSEQ multiplex PCR, and the TCRdb table lists in-frame clones only, not all of them. V, J and clone size are taken as reported in that table, and D and trimming were inferred from the DNA itself. The sample comprises tens of thousands of clones, 75% to 90% of which are singletons, and about 3.5% rests with the top ten.

The chain couples TRBV2 to TRBJ2-7; TRBD2 is a possible D gene (6 bases). The source material was peripheral blood. The receptor comes from a human donor in a cohort sampled during active COVID-19. The CDR3 coding sequence is TGTGCCAGCATGGAGGGGTACTCCTACGAGCAGTACTTC. This codes for CASMEGYSYEQYF.